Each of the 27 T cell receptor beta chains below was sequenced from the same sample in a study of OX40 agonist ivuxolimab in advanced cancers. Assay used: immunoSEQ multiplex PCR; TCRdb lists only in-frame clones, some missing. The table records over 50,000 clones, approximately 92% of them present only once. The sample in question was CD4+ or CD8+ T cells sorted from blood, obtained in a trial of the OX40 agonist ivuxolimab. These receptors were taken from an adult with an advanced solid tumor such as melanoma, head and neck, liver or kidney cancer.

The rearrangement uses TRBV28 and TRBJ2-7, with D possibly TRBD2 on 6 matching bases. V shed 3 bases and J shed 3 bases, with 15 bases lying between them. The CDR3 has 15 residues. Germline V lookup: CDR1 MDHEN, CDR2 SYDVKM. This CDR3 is CASSFPGLGFYEQYF. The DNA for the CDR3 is TGTGCCAGCAGTTTTCCGGGACTGGGTTTCTACGAGCAGTACTTC. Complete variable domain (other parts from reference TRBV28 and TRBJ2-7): DVKVTQSSRYLVKRTGEKVFLECVQDMDHENMFWYRQDPGLGLRLIYFSYDVKMKEKGDIPEGYSVSREKKERFSLILESASTNQTSMYLCASSFPGLGFYEQYFGPGTRLTVT.

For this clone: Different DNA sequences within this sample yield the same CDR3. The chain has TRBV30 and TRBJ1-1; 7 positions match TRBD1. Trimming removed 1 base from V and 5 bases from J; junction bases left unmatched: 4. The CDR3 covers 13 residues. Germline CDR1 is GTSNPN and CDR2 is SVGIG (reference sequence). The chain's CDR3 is CAWSAGGGTEAFF. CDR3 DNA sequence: TGTGCCTGGAGTGCAGGGGGTGGTACTGAAGCTTTCTTT.

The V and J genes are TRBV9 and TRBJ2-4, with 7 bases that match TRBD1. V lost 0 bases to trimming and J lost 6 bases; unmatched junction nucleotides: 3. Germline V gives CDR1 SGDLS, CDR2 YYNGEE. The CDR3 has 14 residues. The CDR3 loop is CASSVGTGGNIQYF. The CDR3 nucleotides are TGTGCCAGCAGCGTAGGGACAGGAGGAAACATTCAGTACTTC.

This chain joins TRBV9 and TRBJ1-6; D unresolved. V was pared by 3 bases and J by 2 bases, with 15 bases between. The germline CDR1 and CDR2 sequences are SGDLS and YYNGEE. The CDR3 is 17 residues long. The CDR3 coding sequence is TGTGCCAGCAGCGAGACCTCTCTAAGGACCTATAATTCACCCCTCCACTTT. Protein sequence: CASSETSLRTYNSPLHF.

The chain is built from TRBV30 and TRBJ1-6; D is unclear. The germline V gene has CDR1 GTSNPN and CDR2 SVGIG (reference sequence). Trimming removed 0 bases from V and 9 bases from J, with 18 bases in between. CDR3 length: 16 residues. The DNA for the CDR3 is TGTGCCTGGAGTGTACTTGGGGTAGAAATAGGTTCACCCCTCCACTTT. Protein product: CAWSVLGVEIGSPLHF.

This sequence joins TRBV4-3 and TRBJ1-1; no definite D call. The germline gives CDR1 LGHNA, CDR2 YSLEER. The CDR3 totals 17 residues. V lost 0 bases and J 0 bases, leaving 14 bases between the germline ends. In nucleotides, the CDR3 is TGCGCCAGCAGCCAAGAGAGGGAGGTACAGCTGAACACTGAAGCTTTCTTT. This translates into CASSQEREVQLNTEAFF.

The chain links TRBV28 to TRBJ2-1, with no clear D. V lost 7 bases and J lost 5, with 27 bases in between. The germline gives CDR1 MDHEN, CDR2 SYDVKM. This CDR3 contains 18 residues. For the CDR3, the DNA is TGTGCCAGCACCCAACTCGGGCAGACCCTTATTCCCGACAATGAGCAGTTCTTC. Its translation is CASTQLGQTLIPDNEQFF.

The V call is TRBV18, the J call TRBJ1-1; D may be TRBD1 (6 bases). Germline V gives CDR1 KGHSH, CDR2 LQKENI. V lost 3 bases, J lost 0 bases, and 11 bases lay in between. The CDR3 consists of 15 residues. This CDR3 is CASSPGTNMNTEAFF. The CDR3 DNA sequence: TGTGCCAGCTCACCTGGGACAAACATGAACACTGAAGCTTTCTTT.

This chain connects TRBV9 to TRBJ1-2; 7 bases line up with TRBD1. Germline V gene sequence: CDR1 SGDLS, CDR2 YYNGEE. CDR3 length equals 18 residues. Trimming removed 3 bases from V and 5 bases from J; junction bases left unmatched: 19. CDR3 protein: CASSAGHALGQPVYGYTF. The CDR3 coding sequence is TGTGCCAGCAGCGCGGGCCACGCATTGGGACAGCCAGTATATGGCTACACCTTC.

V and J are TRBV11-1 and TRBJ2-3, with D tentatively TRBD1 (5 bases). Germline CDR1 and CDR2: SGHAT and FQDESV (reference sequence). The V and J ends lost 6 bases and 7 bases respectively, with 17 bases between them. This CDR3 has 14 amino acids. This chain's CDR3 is CASSLPLGEHTQYF. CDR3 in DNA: TGTGCCAGCAGTCTTCCCCTAGGGGAACATACGCAGTATTTT. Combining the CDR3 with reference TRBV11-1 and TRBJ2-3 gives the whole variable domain EAEVAQSPRYKITEKSQAVAFWCDPISGHATLYWYRQILGQGPELLVQFQDESVVDDSQLPKDRFSAERLKGVDSTLKIQPAELGDSAMYLCASSLPLGEHTQYFGPGTRLTVL.

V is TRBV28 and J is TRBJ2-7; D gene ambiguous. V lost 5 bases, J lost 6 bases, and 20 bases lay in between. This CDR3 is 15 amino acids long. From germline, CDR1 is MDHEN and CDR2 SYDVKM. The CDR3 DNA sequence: TGTGCCAGCAGTCCCTTGGTTGCGGTGAACGGCGAGCAGTACTTC. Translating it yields CASSPLVAVNGEQYF.

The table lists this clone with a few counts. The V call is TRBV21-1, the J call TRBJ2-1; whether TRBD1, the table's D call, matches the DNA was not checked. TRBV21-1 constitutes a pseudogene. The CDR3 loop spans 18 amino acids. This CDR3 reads CASSKDYQGTGSIFLGFF. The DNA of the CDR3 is TGTGCCAGCAGCAAGGACTACCAAGGGACAGGGTCCATTTTTTTAGGTTTCTTC.

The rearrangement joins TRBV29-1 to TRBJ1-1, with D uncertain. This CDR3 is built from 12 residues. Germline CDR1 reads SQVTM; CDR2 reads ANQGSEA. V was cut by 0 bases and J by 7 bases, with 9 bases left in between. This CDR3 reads CSVEDWADEAFF. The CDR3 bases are TGCAGCGTTGAAGATTGGGCGGATGAAGCTTTCTTT.

The CDR3 reads CASSLLAGLSNQPQHF. CDR3 DNA sequence: TGTGCCAGCAGCTTATTGGCAGGTTTGAGCAATCAGCCCCAGCATTTT. The gene calls are TRBV7-3 and TRBJ1-5, with D hard to call. V lost 2 bases and J lost 1, with 12 bases in between. Germline V gene lookup returns CDR1 SGHTA and CDR2 FQGTGA. The length of the CDR3 is 16 residues.

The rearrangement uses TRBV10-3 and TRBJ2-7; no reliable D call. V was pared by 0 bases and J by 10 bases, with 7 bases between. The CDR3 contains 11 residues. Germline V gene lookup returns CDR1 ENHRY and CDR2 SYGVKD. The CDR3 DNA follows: TGTGCCATCAGTGAGTCAGGAGCACAGTACTTC. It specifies CAISESGAQYF.

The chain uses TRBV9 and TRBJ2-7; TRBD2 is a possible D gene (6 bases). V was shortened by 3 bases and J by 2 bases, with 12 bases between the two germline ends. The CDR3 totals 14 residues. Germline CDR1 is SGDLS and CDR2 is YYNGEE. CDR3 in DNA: TGTGCCAGCAGCGAGGGACTTCCCCCCTACGAGCAGTACTTC. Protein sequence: CASSEGLPPYEQYF.

Here the CDR3 DNA reads TGTGCCAGCAGTTACATCTACAATGAGCAGTTCTTC. It codes for CASSYIYNEQFF. The genes are TRBV6-6 and TRBJ2-1; D gene ambiguous. Germline loops: CDR1 MNHNY, CDR2 SVGAGI (reference sequence). The V and J ends lost 2 bases and 3 bases respectively, with 2 bases between them. CDR3 length equals 12 residues.

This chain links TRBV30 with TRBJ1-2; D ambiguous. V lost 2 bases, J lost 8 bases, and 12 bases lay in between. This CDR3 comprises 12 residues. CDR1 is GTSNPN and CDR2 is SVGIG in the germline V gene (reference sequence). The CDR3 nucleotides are TGTGCCTGGAGTATAACAGCGGAAGGCTACACCTTC. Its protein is CAWSITAEGYTF.

Here the CDR3 DNA reads TGTGCCAGCAGCCAAGAAGAAGAGACCCAGTACTTC. Its protein product is CASSQEEETQYF. The genes are TRBV14 and TRBJ2-7, with D hard to call. The J call may be wrong; the DNA end is better matched by TRBJ2-5. The germline gives CDR1 SGHDN, CDR2 FVKESK. The CDR3 contains 12 residues.

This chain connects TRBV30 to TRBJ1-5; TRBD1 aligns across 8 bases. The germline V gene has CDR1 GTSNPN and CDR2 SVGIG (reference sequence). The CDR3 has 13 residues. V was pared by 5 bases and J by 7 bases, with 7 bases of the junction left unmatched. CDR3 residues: CAWSRQGIQPQHF. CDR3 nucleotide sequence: TGTGCCTGGTCGAGACAGGGGATCCAGCCCCAGCATTTT.

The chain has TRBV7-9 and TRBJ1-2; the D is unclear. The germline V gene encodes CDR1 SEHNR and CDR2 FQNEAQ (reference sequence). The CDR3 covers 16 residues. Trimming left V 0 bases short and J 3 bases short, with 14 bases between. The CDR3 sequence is CASSLARGREHYGYTF. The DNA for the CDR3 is TGTGCCAGCAGCTTAGCACGGGGTAGGGAACACTATGGCTACACCTTC.

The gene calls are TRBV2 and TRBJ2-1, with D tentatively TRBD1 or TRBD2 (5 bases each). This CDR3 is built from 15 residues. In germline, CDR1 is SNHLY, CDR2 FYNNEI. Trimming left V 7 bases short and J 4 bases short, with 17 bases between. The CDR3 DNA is TGTGCCAGCACCGGGGTGCTAGGGGCGTACAATGAGCAGTTCTTC. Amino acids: CASTGVLGAYNEQFF.

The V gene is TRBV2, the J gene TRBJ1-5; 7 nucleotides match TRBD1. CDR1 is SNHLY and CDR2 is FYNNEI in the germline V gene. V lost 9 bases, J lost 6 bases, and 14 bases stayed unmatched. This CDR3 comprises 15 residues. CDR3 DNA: TGTGCCAGTGACCCGGGACAGACCGTTAGTCAGCCCCAGCATTTT. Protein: CASDPGQTVSQPQHF. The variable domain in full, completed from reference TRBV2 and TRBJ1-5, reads EPEVTQTPSHQVTQMGQEVILRCVPISNHLYFYWYRQILGQKVEFLVSFYNNEISEKSEIFDDQFSVERPDGSNFTLKIRSTKLEDSAMYFCASDPGQTVSQPQHFGDGTRLSIL.

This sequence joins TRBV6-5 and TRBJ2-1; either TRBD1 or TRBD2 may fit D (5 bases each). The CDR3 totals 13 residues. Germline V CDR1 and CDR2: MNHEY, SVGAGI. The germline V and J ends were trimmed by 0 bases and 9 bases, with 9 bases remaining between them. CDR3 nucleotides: TGTGCCAGCAGTTACTCGACCGGGGCTGAGCAGTTCTTC. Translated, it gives CASSYSTGAEQFF.

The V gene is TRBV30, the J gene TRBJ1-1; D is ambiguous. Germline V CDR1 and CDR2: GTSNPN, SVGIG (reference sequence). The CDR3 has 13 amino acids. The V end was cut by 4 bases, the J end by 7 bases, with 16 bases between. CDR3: CAWTPVWVVEAFF. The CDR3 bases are TGTGCCTGGACCCCGGTTTGGGTCGTTGAAGCTTTCTTT.

CDR3 DNA sequence: TGTGCCAGCTCCAGGGACAGCGCCTACGAGCAGTACTTC. It encodes CASSRDSAYEQYF. The rearrangement links TRBV6-6 to TRBJ2-7; 7 bases match TRBD1. CDR1 MNHNY and CDR2 SVGAGI come from the germline V gene (reference sequence). The CDR3 extends over 13 amino acids. Trimming removed 8 bases from V and 2 bases from J; junction bases left unmatched: 6.

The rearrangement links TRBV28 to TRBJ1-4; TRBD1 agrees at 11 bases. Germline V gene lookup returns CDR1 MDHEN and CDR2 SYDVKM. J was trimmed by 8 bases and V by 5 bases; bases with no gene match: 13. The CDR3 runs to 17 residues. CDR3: CASSLYRTGGFNEKLFF. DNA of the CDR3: TGTGCCAGCAGTCTCTATAGGACAGGGGGCTTCAACGAAAAACTGTTTTTT. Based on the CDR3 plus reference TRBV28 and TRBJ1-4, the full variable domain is DVKVTQSSRYLVKRTGEKVFLECVQDMDHENMFWYRQDPGLGLRLIYFSYDVKMKEKGDIPEGYSVSREKKERFSLILESASTNQTSMYLCASSLYRTGGFNEKLFFGSGTQLSVL.